This TCR beta chain appears in the sequencing data of a study of CD8+ T cells in alopecia areata. Study-wide background: Patients received oral tofacitinib, 5 to 10 mg twice daily, for moderate-to-severe alopecia areata. A 6-month off-drug phase came after tofacitinib, which had lasted 6 to 18 months.

The investigators collected lesional scalp punch biopsies and peripheral blood from alopecia areata patients. Sorting of CD4+ and CD8+ T cells was performed on PBMCs. Reverse transcription of extracted RNA yielded cDNA, which provided the sequencing template. Sequencing was performed with immunoSEQ multiplex PCR; in TCRdb, only in-frame clones are kept and a portion is missing. The table lists about 190,000 clones, 50% to 75% of them singletons. This specimen consisted of CD4+ T cells sorted from blood, obtained at week 0. This sequence originates from a human donor with alopecia areata.

The CDR3, as DNA: TGCGCCAGCACCACCGGAGGGACACTTTACAATGAGCAGTTCTTC. Translating gives CASTTGGTLYNEQFF. This chain uses TRBV5-1 with TRBJ2-1; the D gene could be TRBD1 or TRBD2 (6 bases each). CDR1 and CDR2 from the germline V gene are SGHRS and YFSETQ. The CDR3 runs to 15 residues. Trimming pared 6 bases from V and 4 bases from J, leaving 17 bases between.